This section outlines one T cell receptor (beta chain) sequence together with its context. What it binds is not known. This entry comes from a study of T cell repertoires and Cas9 in healthy adults. Looking at the study overall: Multi-effector potency, cytotoxicity and lineage were assessed in SpCas9-reactive CD4 and CD8 T cells. Study-level findings and limits: Reportedly, SpCas9-reactive effector T cell proliferation and function were mitigated by SpCas9-reactive Tregs in vitro.

Trimming removed 6 bases from V and 3 bases from J, with 14 bases in between. CDR3 length: 15 residues. Germline CDR1 and CDR2: SGHDN and FVKESK. Method: immunoSEQ multiplex PCR; TCRdb's copy keeps in-frame clones and lacks some. Found here are 20,000 to 25,000 clones, roughly nine tenths of them singletons; the top ten hold 0.6% to 0.8%. The V gene is TRBV14, the J gene TRBJ2-2, with D maybe TRBD1 (6 bases). The sequence was collected from a human donor in good health. Sequenced sample: CD4+ effector T cells (CD127+, CD25-, CD137-, CD154-) from PBMCs; culture status not recorded. As DNA, the CDR3 is TGTGCCAGCAGGTACTCCTACAGGGACACCGGGGAGCTGTTTTTT. The encoded protein is CASRYSYRDTGELFF.